Reported below is one TCR beta chain. Its antigen is currently unknown. PCR was performed using 60 Vbeta and 13 Jbeta primers. Using immunoSEQ multiplex PCR, the repertoire was profiled, and TCRdb retains in-frame clones only, with some absent. Its listing shows approximately 140,000 clones. CDR1 and CDR2 from the germline V gene are SNHLY and FYNNEI. V shed 6 bases, J shed 1 base, and the junction held 0 bases outside the gene matches. CDR3 length equals 14 residues. The data derive from a study of cytomegalovirus exposure and HLA in healthy donors. Overall study results and limits: Most of the TCR beta V segments (in an earlier analysis) were productive either about 87% or about 30% of the time.

Donors counted as nominally healthy when sampled, yet unrecorded immune exposures were likely. The source material was PBMCs. This receptor was taken from a woman between 45 and 60 years old in good health and CMV-seronegative. The chain joins TRBV2 to TRBJ2-3; 11 nucleotides line up with TRBD2. This chain's CDR3 is CASRTSGGTDTQYF. CDR3 nucleotides: TGTGCCAGCAGGACTAGCGGGGGCACAGATACGCAGTATTTT.